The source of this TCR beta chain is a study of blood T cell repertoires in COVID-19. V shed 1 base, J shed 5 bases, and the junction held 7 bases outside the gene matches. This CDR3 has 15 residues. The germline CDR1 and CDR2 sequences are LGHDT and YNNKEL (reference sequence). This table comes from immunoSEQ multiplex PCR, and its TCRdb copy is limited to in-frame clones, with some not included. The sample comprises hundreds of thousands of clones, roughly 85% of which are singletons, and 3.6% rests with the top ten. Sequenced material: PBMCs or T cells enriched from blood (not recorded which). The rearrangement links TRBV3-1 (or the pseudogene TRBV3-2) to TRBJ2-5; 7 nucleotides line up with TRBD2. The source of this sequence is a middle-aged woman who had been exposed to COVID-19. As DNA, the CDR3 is TGTGCCAGCAGCCAAGCGGGCGGGGGTGTTGAGACCCAGTACTTC. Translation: CASSQAGGGVETQYF.